The 9 T cell receptor beta chains below were found in one sample sequenced in a study of blood T cell repertoires in COVID-19. Using immunoSEQ multiplex PCR, the repertoire was profiled, and TCRdb retains in-frame clones only, with some absent. The table shows more than 25,000 clones, with roughly four fifths occurring only once. Sequenced input: peripheral blood. The receptors derive from a man between 70 and 80 years old with active COVID-19.

The chain recombines TRBV9 with TRBJ1-2; D possibly corresponds to TRBD1 (5 bases). CDR1 and CDR2 (germline): SGDLS, YYNGEE. The CDR3 covers 15 residues. V lost 4 bases and J lost 0, with 13 bases in between. The CDR3 protein is CASSSPGGTNYGYTF. The DNA of the CDR3 is TGTGCCAGCAGCTCACCGGGGGGTACTAACTATGGCTACACCTTC.

The CDR3 DNA is TGTGCCAGCAGCAACAGGGGTGAGCAGTACTTC. Encoded protein: CASSNRGEQYF. The gene calls are TRBV3-1 (or the pseudogene TRBV3-2) and TRBJ2-7; 7 bases agree with TRBD1. The germline CDR1 and CDR2 sequences are LGHDT and YNNKEL (reference sequence). The CDR3 has 11 amino acids. The V segment lost 5 bases and the J segment 7 bases; nucleotides outside the gene matches: 2.

This clone was seen a handful of times. V and J are TRBV27 and TRBJ1-1; 11 nucleotides match TRBD1. CDR1 is MNHEY and CDR2 is SMNVEV in the germline V gene (reference sequence). Germline trimming cut 6 bases from V and 9 bases from J; bases unmatched to any gene: 15. The length of the CDR3 is 16 residues. CDR3 residues: CASRGGPGQGVRQAFF. The CDR3 region has the DNA TGTGCCAGCAGAGGGGGGCCGGGACAGGGGGTAAGGCAAGCTTTCTTT.

In its sample, this clone is large. The CDR3 spells CASSSKNLGGEQYF. The CDR3 DNA reads as TGTGCCAGCAGCTCGAAGAACCTGGGGGGCGAGCAGTACTTC. V is TRBV11-2 and J is TRBJ2-7; D is possibly TRBD2 (6 bases). The germline gives CDR1 SGHAT, CDR2 FQNNGV. V lost 4 bases to trimming and J lost 6 bases, with 16 bases between them. The CDR3 runs to 14 residues.

CDR3 residues: CATSRGGVAGAADTQYF. CDR3 DNA sequence: TGTGCCACCAGCAGGGGAGGGGTAGCGGGAGCCGCAGATACGCAGTATTTT. The V gene is TRBV15, the J gene TRBJ2-3; the match to TRBD2 covers 9 bases. This CDR3 is 17 amino acids long. The germline CDR1 and CDR2 sequences are LNHNV and YYDKDF (reference sequence). The ends lost 3 bases at V and 4 bases at J; junction bases unmatched: 11.

This CDR3 reads CAWSPSSSTF. CDR3 nucleotides: TGTGCCTGGAGTCCTAGTAGTAGCACCTTC. The genes are TRBV30 and TRBJ1-2; D not resolved. Deletions cut 2 bases from V and 13 bases from J, with 11 bases between. CDR3 size: 10 residues. From germline, CDR1 is GTSNPN and CDR2 SVGIG (reference sequence). The variable domain in full, with the rest retrieved from reference TRBV30 and TRBJ1-2, is SQTIHQWPATLVQPVGSPLSLECTVEGTSNPNLYWYRQAAGRGLQLLFYSVGIGQISSEVPQNLSASRPQDRQFILSSKKLLLSDSGFYLCAWSPSSSTFGSGTRLTVV.

The chain employs TRBV15 and TRBJ2-3, with 15 bases that match TRBD2. The J segment lost 5 bases and the V segment lost 3 bases, leaving 12 bases of the junction unmatched. Germline V gene data show CDR1 as LNHNV and CDR2 as YYDKDF (reference sequence). This CDR3 is 19 amino acids long. The CDR3 protein is CATSSQDNPGLAGGDTQYF. CDR3 nucleotide sequence: TGTGCCACCAGCAGCCAAGATAACCCGGGACTAGCGGGAGGAGATACGCAGTATTTT.

This chain uses TRBV27 with TRBJ2-1, with D perhaps TRBD1 (5 bases). There are 13 residues in the CDR3. In germline, CDR1 is MNHEY, CDR2 SMNVEV (reference sequence). The germline V and J ends were trimmed by 6 bases and 4 bases, with 10 bases remaining between them. The CDR3 protein is CASRGHSYNEQFF. CDR3 DNA: TGTGCCAGCAGAGGACACTCGTACAATGAGCAGTTCTTC.

CDR3 nucleotide sequence: TGTGCCAGCAGCTTATCCATGAACACTGAAGCTTTCTTT. This translates into CASSLSMNTEAFF. J is TRBJ1-1 and V is TRBV7-3; D gene uncertain. The germline gives CDR1 SGHTA, CDR2 FQGTGA. V was trimmed by 2 bases and J by 0 bases, leaving 4 bases between them. The CDR3 totals 13 residues. The full variable domain, completed using reference TRBV7-3 and TRBJ1-1, is GAGVSQTPSNKVTEKGKYVELRCDPISGHTALYWYRQSLGQGPEFLIYFQGTGAADDSGLPNDRFFAVRPEGSVSTLKIQRTERGDSAVYLCASSLSMNTEAFFGQGTRLTVV.